A single T cell receptor (beta chain) is shown here with its context. This sample was taken from a study of blood T cell repertoires in COVID-19. Overall study context: Samples of COVID-19 (acute and convalescent) were obtained from the United States, Italy and Spain. Sample material is recorded as cDNA or gDNA derived from T cells, B-cell-depleted T cells, or PBMCs.

In the authors' methods: It was from reference gene primer amplification that nucleated cell counts were estimated. TCRdb keeps only in-frame clones here, not all; method: immunoSEQ multiplex PCR. The V and J calls and clone size were taken over from that table, and D and trimming were inferred from the DNA. The table has about 110,000 clones, 65% to 90% seen once. The specimen was peripheral blood. The source of this sequence is an older woman with acute or convalescent COVID-19.

CDR3: CRVGGDTQYF. CDR3 DNA: TGCAGAGTAGGGGGAGATACGCAGTATTTT. J is TRBJ2-3 and V is TRBV20-1, with a weak D call TRBD1 (6 bases). CDR3 size: 10 residues. Germline CDR1 is DFQATT and CDR2 is SNEGSKA (reference sequence).